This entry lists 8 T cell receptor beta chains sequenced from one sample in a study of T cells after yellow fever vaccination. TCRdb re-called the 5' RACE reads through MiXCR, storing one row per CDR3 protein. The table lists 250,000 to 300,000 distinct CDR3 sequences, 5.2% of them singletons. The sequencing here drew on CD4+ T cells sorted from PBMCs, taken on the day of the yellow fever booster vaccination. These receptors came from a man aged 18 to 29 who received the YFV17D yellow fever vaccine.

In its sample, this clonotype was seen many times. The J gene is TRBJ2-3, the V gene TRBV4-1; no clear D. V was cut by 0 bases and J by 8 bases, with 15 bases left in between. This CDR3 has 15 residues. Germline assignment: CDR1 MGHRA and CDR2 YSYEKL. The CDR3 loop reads CASSQDSPDVGTQYF. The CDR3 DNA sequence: TGCGCCAGCAGCCAAGATTCCCCAGATGTGGGTACGCAGTATTTT.

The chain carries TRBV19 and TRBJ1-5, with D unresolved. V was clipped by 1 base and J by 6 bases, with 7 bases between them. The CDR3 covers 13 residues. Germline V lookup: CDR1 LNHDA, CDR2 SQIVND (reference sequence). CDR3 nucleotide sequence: TGTGCCAGTAGTATAGCCGGACCTCAGCCCCAGCATTTT. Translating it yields CASSIAGPQPQHF.

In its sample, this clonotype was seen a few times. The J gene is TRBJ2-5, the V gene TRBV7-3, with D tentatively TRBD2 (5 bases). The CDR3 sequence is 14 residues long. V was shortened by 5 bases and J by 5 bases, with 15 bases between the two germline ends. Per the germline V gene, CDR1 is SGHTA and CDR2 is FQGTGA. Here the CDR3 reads CASSPRTRGETQYF. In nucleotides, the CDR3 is TGTGCCAGCAGCCCCCGGACCCGAGGGGAGACCCAGTACTTC. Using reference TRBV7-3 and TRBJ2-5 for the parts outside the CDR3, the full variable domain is GAGVSQTPSNKVTEKGKYVELRCDPISGHTALYWYRQSLGQGPEFLIYFQGTGAADDSGLPNDRFFAVRPEGSVSTLKIQRTERGDSAVYLCASSPRTRGETQYFGPGTRLLVL.

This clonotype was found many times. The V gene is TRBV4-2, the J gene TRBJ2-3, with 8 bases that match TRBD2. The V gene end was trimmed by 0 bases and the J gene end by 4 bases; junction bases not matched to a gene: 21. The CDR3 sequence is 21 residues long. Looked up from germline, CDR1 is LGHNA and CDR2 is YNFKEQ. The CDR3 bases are TGTGCCAGCAGCCAAGATGGGACCCGGGTAGCGAAGCGGGGGAGATCAGATACGCAGTATTTT. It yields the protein CASSQDGTRVAKRGRSDTQYF.

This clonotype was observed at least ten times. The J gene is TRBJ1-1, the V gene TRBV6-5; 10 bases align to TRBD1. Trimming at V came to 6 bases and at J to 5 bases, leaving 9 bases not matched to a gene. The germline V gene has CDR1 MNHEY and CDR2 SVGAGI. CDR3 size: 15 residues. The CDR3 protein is CASSSIGQGGTEAFF. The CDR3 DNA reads TGTGCCAGCAGCTCTATCGGACAGGGGGGGACTGAAGCTTTCTTT.

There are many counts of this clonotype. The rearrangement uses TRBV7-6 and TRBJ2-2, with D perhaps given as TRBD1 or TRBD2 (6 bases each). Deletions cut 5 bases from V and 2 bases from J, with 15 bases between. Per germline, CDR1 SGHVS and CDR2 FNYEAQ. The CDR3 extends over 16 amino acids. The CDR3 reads CASSLNGGPNTGELFF. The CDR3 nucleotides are TGTGCCAGCAGCCTGAATGGGGGGCCTAACACCGGGGAGCTGTTTTTT.

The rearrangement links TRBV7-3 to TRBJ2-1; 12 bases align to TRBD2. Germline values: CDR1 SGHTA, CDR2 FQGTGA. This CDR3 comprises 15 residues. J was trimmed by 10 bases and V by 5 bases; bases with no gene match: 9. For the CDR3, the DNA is TGTGCCAGCAGCAAGCTAGCGGGGGGGCCAAGGGAGCAGTTCTTC. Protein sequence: CASSKLAGGPREQFF.

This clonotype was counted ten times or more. In nucleotides, the CDR3 is TGTGCCAGCAACCCGCAGGGGGCAACTAATGAAAAACTGTTTTTT. Protein product: CASNPQGATNEKLFF. J is TRBJ1-4 and V is TRBV7-9; 7 bases match TRBD1. The CDR3 totals 15 residues. V lost 7 bases, J lost 0 bases, and 5 bases stayed unmatched. CDR1 and CDR2 (germline): SEHNR, FQNEAQ (reference sequence).